This T cell receptor beta chain stems from a study of T cells in localized non-small cell lung cancer (dated by TCRdb to about 2020). About the study as a whole: The study examined T cell repertoires in under 300 patients with early-stage NSCLC and compared tumors with uninvolved tumor-adjacent lungs. The cohort comprised 236 treatment-naïve NSCLC patients with resected, localized lung tumors. A mean age of about 66 years was recorded for the NSCLC patients, of whom roughly 130 were male and 107 were female. The paper's findings and limits, for the study overall: Uninvolved tumor-adjacent lung showed the highest T cell clonality, higher than tumor, which suggests more focused antigenic responses in the uninvolved tumor-adjacent lung. A median of 57 of the top 100 tumor clones were detected in paired uninvolved adjacent lung, and some 28 of these tumor clones were also found among the top 100 clones of the paired uninvolved adjacent lung. Because the study design was exploratory, TCR variables were selected using unadjusted p-values without false-discovery rate correction. Because multi-region tumor sequencing was not performed, intratumor heterogeneity could not be ruled out. Longer overall survival was associated with higher blood T cell density, whereas shorter survival was associated with higher adjacent-lung clonality.

Regarding this clone: No antigen is known for it. No per-base quality is available; no much larger clone lies one base away.

The immunoSEQ Assay was used to sequence TCR beta CDR3 regions from DNA. The source study handled its data this way. To compute T cell density, TCR beta template counts were normalized to usable DNA, which was estimated by amplifying housekeeping genes. Using the preseqR package, richness was estimated by extrapolating to 120,000 templates for tissue samples and 400,000 templates for PBMC samples. Clonality was taken to be one minus Pielou's evenness. Differential abundance testing on productive amino-acid clonotypes, with a minimum total count of 5 and an alpha of 0.1, was used to identify tissue-enriched TCRs. Repertoire overlap between compartments was quantified with the Jaccard Index and Morisita Overlap Index. GLIPH grouped TCR beta CDR3s together with public tetramer-defined viral CDR3s, and a viral motif had to include at least three viral sequences and show V-gene enrichment. The table was pulled from immuneACCESS by TCRdb, which kept in-frame rearrangements only. Such tables lose some clones; where checked, under half of the loss comes from unresolved V genes, and the rest has no known cause. The V and J calls and clone size were taken over from that table, and D and trimming were inferred from the DNA. The table for this sample lists about 19,000 clones; over 80% of them were counted only once. About 4% of the sample is taken by the ten largest.

The germline V and J ends show losses of 7 bases and 4 bases respectively, and no gene match explains 7 bases of the junction. From the cysteine up to the phenylalanine, the CDR3 has a length of 14 residues. The sequence is cut down to CDR3 DNA, 42 bases in frame from base 1. Per the germline V gene (reference sequence), MNHNY is the CDR1 and SVGAGI is the CDR2. At diagnosis, tumor, uninvolved tumor-adjacent lung and peripheral blood were collected and then preserved as a mix of FFPE and fresh-frozen material. For TCR repertoire profiling, blood samples were analyzed as peripheral blood mononuclear cells.

The V gene is TRBV6-6 and the J gene is TRBJ1-5; TRBD1 lines up with 7 middle nucleotides. The TCR comes from a male donor aged 60 or over with stage I squamous cell lung carcinoma. Material: peripheral blood, obtained before any cancer treatment. This receptor carries the CDR3 CASTGTVRNQPQHF. The bases are TGTGCCAGCACTGGGACAGTTAGGAATCAGCCCCAGCATTTT.